What follows describes a single T cell receptor beta chain. This record comes from a study of PD-L1 blockade in urothelial cancer. The wider study: The median T cell count in blood samples was around 150,000.

The repertoire was sequenced with immunoSEQ multiplex PCR; TCRdb's copy has only in-frame clones and lacks some. Of 40,000 to 50,000 clones in the sample, about 88% were seen once. With V trimmed by 6 bases and J by 2 bases, 10 bases remained unmatched. The CDR3 is made up of 15 amino acids. Germline assignment: CDR1 MNHEY and CDR2 SVGAGI. Sample time point: pretreatment peripheral blood. The TCR sequence derives from a man aged 65 to 79 with urothelial cancer. The J gene is TRBJ2-7, the V gene TRBV6-5; TRBD1 aligns across 7 bases. Sequenced material: PBMCs, taken around atezolizumab (anti-PD-L1) treatment. This CDR3 reads CASSATGTAPYEQYF. CDR3 bases: TGTGCCAGCAGCGCAACCGGGACAGCCCCCTACGAGCAGTACTTC.